This TCR beta chain originates from a study of T cell responses to AZD1222 COVID-19 vaccine. Whole-study findings and limits: Two AZD1222 administrations were followed by greater Spike-specific TCR breadth and depth. There were repertoire samples only from the period after the peak T cell response. Clonal diversity was possibly underestimated; the donors were predominantly white British and more often female. Spike regions recognized by vaccine-associated CD4 TCRs spanned the protein, led by 160-218 and 743-854.

Profiling relied on immunoSEQ multiplex PCR, and the TCRdb table lists in-frame clones only, not all of them. The sample records some 64,000 clones, about 89% being singletons. As regards this clone: Its antigen remains unknown.

Germline V gene data show CDR1 as MGHRA and CDR2 as YSYEKL. Trimming at V came to 2 bases and at J to 2 bases, leaving 10 bases not matched to a gene. The CDR3 spans 19 residues. This TCR came from an adult who received the MenACWY meningococcal vaccine as a control. This chain links TRBV4-1 with TRBJ2-3; TRBD2 matches at 13 bases. The material was peripheral blood, obtained 28 days after the second dose of the MenACWY control vaccine. The CDR3 nucleotides read TGCGCCAGCAGCCAAACTACCGGGACTAGCGGGGCTGCCACAGATACGCAGTATTTT. Translating it yields CASSQTTGTSGAATDTQYF.